These T cell receptor beta chains were read from a single sample in a study of cytomegalovirus exposure and HLA in healthy donors. The table came from immunoSEQ multiplex PCR; TCRdb's copy has only in-frame clones and leaves some out. The sample has approximately 150,000 clones, 68% seen once. The sequenced material came from PBMCs. Receptors originate from a man in his fifties or sixties in good health and CMV-seronegative. Both conserved end residues are part of each CDR3. The D gene is left open where the match is weak. The size entry is marked missing in some rows and otherwise reads once, few, many or a size class.

CDR3 protein,CDR3 DNA,D gene,clone size,J gene,V gene
CASSSTGGPNYGYTF,TGCGCCAGCAGCTCCACAGGTGGCCCAAACTATGGCTACACCTTC,.,.,TRBJ1-2,TRBV5-1
CASRPQSNYGYTF,TGTGCCAGCAGGCCCCAGTCCAACTATGGCTACACCTTC,.,few,TRBJ1-2,TRBV6-1
CASSSGLADMETQYF,TGTGCCAGCAGTTCCGGACTAGCAGATATGGAGACCCAGTACTTC,TRBD2,.,TRBJ2-5,TRBV6-6
CASSFVAGYTDTQYF,TGTGCCAGCAGCTTTGTAGCGGGGTACACAGATACGCAGTATTTT,TRBD2,.,TRBJ2-3,TRBV11-2
CASNIVLGVTDQPQHF,TGTGCCAGCAATATTGTTCTAGGGGTGACGGATCAGCCCCAGCATTTT,.,.,TRBJ1-5,TRBV28
CASSLRRGNTEAFF,TGTGCCAGCAGTTTAAGGCGGGGGAACACTGAAGCTTTCTTT,.,.,TRBJ1-1,TRBV28
CASSSQGGNEQFF,TGTGCCAGCAGCTCTCAGGGGGGCAATGAGCAGTTCTTC,.,once,TRBJ2-1,TRBV7-2
CASSTRQGGNTEAFF,TGTGCCAGTAGTACCCGACAGGGGGGGAACACTGAAGCTTTCTTT,TRBD1,few,TRBJ1-1,TRBV19
CASSIRTSPGDEQFF,TGTGCCAGTAGTATCCGGACCAGCCCGGGGGATGAGCAGTTCTTC,.,.,TRBJ2-1,TRBV19
CASSDPGGSNYGYTF,TGTGCCAGCAGTGATCCCGGGGGGAGTAACTATGGCTACACCTTC,.,.,TRBJ1-2,TRBV6-1
CASSGPDSGGNSPLHF,TGTGCCAGCAGTGGACCGGACTCGGGGGGGAATTCACCCCTCCACTTT,.,.,TRBJ1-6,TRBV6-1
CASSLEGNSPLHF,TGTGCCAGCAGCTTAGAGGGGAATTCACCCCTCCACTTT,.,.,TRBJ1-6,TRBV7-9
CASSLQGGHYEQYF,TGCGCCAGCAGCTTACAGGGCGGGCACTACGAGCAGTACTTC,.,few,TRBJ2-7,TRBV5-1
CASSGQGAMNTEAFF,TGTGCCAGCAGCGGACAGGGGGCTATGAACACTGAAGCTTTCTTT,TRBD1,.,TRBJ1-1,TRBV5-4
CASSLPPGQEQYF,TGTGCCAGCAGTCTCCCACCTGGTCAGGAGCAGTACTTC,.,.,TRBJ2-7,TRBV28
CASSFMTENTEAFF,TGCGCCAGCAGCTTCATGACAGAGAACACTGAAGCTTTCTTT,.,.,TRBJ1-1,TRBV5-1
CASSKVAWMNSLRSSTDTQYF,TGTGCCAGCAGCAAGGTGGCGTGGATGAACAGCTTGAGATCTAGCACAGATACGCAGTATTTT,.,.,TRBJ2-3,TRBV21-1
CASSPGQGDYGYTF,TGTGCCAGCTCACCGGGACAGGGAGACTATGGCTACACCTTC,TRBD1,.,TRBJ1-2,TRBV18
CASRLTTRAEAFF,TGTGCCAGTAGGTTGACCACGAGGGCTGAAGCTTTCTTT,.,.,TRBJ1-1,TRBV19
CASSLVLHTGELFF,TGTGCCAGCAGCTTGGTACTTCACACCGGGGAGCTGTTTTTT,.,.,TRBJ2-2,TRBV5-5
CASSEDSITDTQYF,TGTGCCAGCAGTGAAGACTCCATCACAGATACGCAGTATTTT,.,.,TRBJ2-3,TRBV2
CASSPGTGDTDTQYF,TGTGCCAGCAGCCCCGGGACAGGGGACACAGATACGCAGTATTTT,TRBD1,.,TRBJ2-3,TRBV7-9
CASSPAGQFNQPQHF,TGTGCCAGCAGCCCTGCGGGACAGTTCAATCAGCCCCAGCATTTT,TRBD1,.,TRBJ1-5,TRBV28
CASLRAGTGGGYTF,TGTGCCAGCTTGCGGGCCGGGACAGGGGGCGGGTACACCTTC,TRBD1,.,TRBJ1-2,TRBV28
CASSSAGGTNEKLFF,TGCGCCAGCAGCTCTGCGGGGGGAACTAATGAAAAACTGTTTTTT,.,.,TRBJ1-4,TRBV5-1
CASSARGADSGELFF,TGTGCCAGCAGTGCCCGGGGGGCCGATTCGGGGGAGCTGTTTTTT,.,.,TRBJ2-2,TRBV6-1